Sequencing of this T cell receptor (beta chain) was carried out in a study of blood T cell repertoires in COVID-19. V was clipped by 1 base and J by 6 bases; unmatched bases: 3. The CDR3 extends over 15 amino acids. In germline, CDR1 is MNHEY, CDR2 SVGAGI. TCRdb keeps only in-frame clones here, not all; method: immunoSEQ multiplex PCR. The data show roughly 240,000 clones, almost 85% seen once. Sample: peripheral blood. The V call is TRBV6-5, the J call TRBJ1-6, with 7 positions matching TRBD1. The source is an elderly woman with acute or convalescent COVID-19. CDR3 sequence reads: CASSYLGQSNSPLHF. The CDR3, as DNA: TGTGCCAGCAGTTACTTGGGACAGAGTAATTCACCCCTCCACTTT.